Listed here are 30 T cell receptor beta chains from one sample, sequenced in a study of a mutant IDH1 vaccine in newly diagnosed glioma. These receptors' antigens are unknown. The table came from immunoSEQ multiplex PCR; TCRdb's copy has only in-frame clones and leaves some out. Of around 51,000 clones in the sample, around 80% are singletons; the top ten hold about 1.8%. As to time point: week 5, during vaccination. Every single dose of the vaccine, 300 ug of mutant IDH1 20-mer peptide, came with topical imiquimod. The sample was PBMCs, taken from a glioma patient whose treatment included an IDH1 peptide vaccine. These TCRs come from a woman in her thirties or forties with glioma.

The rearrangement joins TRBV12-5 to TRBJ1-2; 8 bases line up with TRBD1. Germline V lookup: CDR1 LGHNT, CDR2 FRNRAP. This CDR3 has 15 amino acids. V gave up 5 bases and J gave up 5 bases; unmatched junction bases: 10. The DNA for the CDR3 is TGTGCTAGTGGTCCCCAATCAGGGGGCAGGTATGGCTACACCTTC. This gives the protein CASGPQSGGRYGYTF.

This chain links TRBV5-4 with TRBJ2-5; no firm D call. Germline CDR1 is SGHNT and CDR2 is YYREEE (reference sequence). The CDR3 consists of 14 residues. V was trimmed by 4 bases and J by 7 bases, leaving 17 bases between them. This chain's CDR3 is CASSPDVLSGTQYF. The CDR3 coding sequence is TGTGCCAGCAGCCCGGATGTACTCAGTGGGACCCAGTACTTC. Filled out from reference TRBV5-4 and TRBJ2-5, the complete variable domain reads ETGVTQSPTHLIKTRGQQVTLRCSSQSGHNTVSWYQQALGQGPQFIFQYYREEENGRGNFPPRFSGLQFPNYSSELNVNALELDDSALYLCASSPDVLSGTQYFGPGTRLLVL.

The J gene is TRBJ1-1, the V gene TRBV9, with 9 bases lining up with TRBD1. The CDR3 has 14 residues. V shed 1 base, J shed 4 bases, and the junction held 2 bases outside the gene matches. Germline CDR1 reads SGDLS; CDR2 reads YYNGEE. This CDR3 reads CASSVQDRGTEAFF. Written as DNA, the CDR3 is TGTGCCAGCAGCGTACAGGACAGGGGCACTGAAGCTTTCTTT.

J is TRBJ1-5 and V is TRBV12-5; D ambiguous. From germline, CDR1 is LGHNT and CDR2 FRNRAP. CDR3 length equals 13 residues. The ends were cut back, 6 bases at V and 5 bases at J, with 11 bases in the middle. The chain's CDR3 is CASGGMGYQPQHF. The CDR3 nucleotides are TGTGCTAGTGGCGGGATGGGGTATCAGCCCCAGCATTTT.

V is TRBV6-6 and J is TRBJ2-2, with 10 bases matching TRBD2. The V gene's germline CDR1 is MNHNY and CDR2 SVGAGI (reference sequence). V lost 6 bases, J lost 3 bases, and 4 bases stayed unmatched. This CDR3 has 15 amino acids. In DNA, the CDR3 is TGTGCCAGCAGGCTACTAGCGGGGTACACCGGGGAGCTGTTTTTT. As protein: CASRLLAGYTGELFF.

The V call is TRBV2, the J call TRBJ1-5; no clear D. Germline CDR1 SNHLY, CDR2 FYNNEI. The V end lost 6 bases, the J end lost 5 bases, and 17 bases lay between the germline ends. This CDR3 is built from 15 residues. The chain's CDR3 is CASRVGPGGYQPQHF. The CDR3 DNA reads TGTGCCAGCAGGGTCGGACCCGGTGGGTATCAGCCCCAGCATTTT.

The CDR3 region is CASSGPVGGSGNTIYF. As DNA, the CDR3 is TGCGCCAGCAGCGGCCCGGTCGGTGGCTCTGGAAACACCATATATTTT. The chain carries TRBV5-1 and TRBJ1-3; D is uncertain. Trimming removed 4 bases at V and 0 bases at J, with 14 bases between. The CDR3 length is 16 residues. Germline V gene data show CDR1 as SGHRS and CDR2 as YFSETQ.

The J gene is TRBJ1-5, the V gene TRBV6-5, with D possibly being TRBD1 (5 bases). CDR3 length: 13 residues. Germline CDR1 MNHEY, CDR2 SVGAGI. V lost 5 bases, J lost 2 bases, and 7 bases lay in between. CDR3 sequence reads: CASSEGGNQPQHF. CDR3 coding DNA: TGTGCCAGCAGTGAAGGGGGCAATCAGCCCCAGCATTTT.

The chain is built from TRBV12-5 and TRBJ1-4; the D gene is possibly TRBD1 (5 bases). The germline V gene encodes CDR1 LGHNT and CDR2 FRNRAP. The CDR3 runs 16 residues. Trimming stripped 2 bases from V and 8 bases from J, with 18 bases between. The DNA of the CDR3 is TGTGCTAGTGGTTTGTACTCAGGGTTGTGGGAGGAAAAACTGTTTTTT. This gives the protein CASGLYSGLWEEKLFF. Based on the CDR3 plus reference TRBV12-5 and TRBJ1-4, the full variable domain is DARVTQTPRHKVTEMGQEVTMRCQPILGHNTVFWYRQTMMQGLELLAYFRNRAPLDDSGMPKDRFSAEMPDATLATLKIQPSEPRDSAVYFCASGLYSGLWEEKLFFGSGTQLSVL.

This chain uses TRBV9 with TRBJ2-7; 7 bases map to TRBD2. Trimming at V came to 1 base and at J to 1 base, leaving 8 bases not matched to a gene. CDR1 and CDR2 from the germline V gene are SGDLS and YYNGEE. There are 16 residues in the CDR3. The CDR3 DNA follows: TGTGCCAGCAGCGTAAGGCGGCTAGCGGATTCCTACGAGCAGTACTTC. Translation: CASSVRRLADSYEQYF.

Here the CDR3 DNA reads TGTGCCAGCAGGAACCCGGGACAGGGAGTAGAGGGAGCTTTCTTT. This codes for CASRNPGQGVEGAFF. This chain uses TRBV5-8 with TRBJ1-1; 9 nucleotides line up with TRBD1. Germline values: CDR1 SGHTS, CDR2 YDEGEE. V dropped 5 bases and J dropped 10; count of bases not matched to a gene: 15. CDR3 length: 15 residues.

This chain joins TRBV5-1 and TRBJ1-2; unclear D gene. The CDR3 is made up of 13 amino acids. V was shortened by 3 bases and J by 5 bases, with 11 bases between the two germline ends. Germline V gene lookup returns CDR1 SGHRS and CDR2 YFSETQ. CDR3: CASSSSLLYGYTF. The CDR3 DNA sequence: TGCGCCAGCAGCTCTTCTCTACTATATGGCTACACCTTC.

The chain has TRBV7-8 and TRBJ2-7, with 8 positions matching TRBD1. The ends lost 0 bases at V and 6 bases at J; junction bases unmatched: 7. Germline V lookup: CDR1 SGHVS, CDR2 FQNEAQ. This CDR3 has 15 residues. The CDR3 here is CASSLAGTGLGEQYF. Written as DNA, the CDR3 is TGTGCCAGCAGCTTAGCCGGGACAGGATTGGGCGAGCAGTACTTC.

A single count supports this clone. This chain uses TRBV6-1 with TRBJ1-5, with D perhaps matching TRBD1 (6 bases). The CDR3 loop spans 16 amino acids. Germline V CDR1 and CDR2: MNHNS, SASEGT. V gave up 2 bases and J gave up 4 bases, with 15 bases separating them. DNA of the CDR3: TGTGCCAGCAGTGAACCCCGGACAGTAGGGAATCAGCCCCAGCATTTT. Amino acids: CASSEPRTVGNQPQHF.

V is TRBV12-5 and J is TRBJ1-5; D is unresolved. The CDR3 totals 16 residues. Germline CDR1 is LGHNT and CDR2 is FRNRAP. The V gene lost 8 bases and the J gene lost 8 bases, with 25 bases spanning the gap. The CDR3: CASPKWRPLAGKPQHF. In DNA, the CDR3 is TGTGCTAGTCCCAAATGGAGGCCACTCGCCGGTAAGCCCCAGCATTTT.

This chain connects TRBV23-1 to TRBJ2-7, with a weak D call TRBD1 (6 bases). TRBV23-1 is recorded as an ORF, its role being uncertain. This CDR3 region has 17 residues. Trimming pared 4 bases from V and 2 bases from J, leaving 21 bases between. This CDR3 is CASSPPVYRDRPYEQYF. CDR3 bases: TGCGCCAGCAGTCCCCCCGTATATCGAGACAGGCCCTACGAGCAGTACTTC.

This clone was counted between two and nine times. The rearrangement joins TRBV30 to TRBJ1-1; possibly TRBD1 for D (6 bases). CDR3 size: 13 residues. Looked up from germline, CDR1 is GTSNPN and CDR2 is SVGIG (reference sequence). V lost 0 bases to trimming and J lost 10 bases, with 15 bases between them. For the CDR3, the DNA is TGTGCCTGGAGTGTCCGGGACAATCGAGGAGCTTTCTTT. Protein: CAWSVRDNRGAFF.

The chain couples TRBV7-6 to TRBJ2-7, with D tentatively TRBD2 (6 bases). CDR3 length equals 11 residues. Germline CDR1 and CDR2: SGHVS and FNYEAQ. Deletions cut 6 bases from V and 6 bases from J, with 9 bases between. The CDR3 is CASRDGGEQYF. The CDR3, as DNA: TGTGCCAGCAGAGACGGGGGCGAGCAGTACTTC.

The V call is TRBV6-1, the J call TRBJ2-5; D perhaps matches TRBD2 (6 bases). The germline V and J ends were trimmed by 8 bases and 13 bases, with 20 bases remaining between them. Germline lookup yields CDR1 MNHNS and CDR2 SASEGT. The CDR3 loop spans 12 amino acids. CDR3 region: CASQFGGAYRYF. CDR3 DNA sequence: TGTGCCAGCCAATTCGGGGGAGCCTATCGGTACTTC.

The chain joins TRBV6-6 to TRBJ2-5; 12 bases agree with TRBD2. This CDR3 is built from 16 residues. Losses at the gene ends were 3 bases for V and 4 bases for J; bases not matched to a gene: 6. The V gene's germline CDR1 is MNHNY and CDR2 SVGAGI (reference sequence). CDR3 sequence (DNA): TGTGCCAGCAGTTATCGACTAGCGGGGGCCAGAGAGACCCAGTACTTC. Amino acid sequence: CASSYRLAGARETQYF.

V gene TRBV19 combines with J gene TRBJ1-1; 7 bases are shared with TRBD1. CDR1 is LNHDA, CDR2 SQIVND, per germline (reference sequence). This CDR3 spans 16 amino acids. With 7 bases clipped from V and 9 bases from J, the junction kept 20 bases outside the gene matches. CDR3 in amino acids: CASTATGETGSTKAFF. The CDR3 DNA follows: TGTGCCAGTACCGCTACGGGAGAGACAGGGTCGACAAAAGCTTTCTTT.

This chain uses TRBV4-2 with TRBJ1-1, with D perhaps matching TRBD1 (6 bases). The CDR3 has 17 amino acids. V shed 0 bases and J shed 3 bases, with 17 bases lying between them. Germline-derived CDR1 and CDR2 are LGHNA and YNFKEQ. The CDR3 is CASSQDVGGEEDTEAFF. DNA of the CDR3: TGTGCCAGCAGCCAAGATGTGGGGGGCGAGGAGGACACTGAAGCTTTCTTT.

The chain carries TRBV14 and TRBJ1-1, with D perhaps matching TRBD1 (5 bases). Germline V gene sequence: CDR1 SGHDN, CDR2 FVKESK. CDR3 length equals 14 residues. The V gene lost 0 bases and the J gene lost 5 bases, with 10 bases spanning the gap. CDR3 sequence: CASSQEIRGTEAFF. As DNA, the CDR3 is TGTGCCAGCAGCCAAGAGATACGGGGGACTGAAGCTTTCTTT. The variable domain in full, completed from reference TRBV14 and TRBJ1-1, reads EAGVTQFPSHSVIEKGQTVTLRCDPISGHDNLYWYRRVMGKEIKFLLHFVKESKQDESGMPNNRFLAERTGGTYSTLKVQPAELEDSGVYFCASSQEIRGTEAFFGQGTRLTVV.

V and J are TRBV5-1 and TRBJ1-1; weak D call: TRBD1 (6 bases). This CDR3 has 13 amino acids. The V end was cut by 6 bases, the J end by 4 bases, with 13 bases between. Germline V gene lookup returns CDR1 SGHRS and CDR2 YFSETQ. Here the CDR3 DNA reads TGCGCCAGCACTAGGGGGGGTTTCACTGAAGCTTTCTTT. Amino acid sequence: CASTRGGFTEAFF.

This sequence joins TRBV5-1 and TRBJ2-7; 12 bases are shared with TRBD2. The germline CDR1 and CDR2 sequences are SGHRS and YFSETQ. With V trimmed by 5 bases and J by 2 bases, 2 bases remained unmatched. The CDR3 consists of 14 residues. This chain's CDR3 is CASRTSGGPYEQYF. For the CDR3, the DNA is TGCGCCAGCAGGACTAGCGGGGGACCCTACGAGCAGTACTTC.

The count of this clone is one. CDR3 coding DNA: TGTGCCAGCAGCTTAGGGGGGCTGTACAATGAGCAGTTCTTC. Protein sequence: CASSLGGLYNEQFF. The rearrangement links TRBV5-4 to TRBJ2-1, with D perhaps being TRBD1 or TRBD2 (6 bases each). The CDR3 spans 14 residues. Trimming shortened V by 2 bases and J by 4 bases, and 10 bases separated the two germline ends. Germline CDR1 reads SGHNT; CDR2 reads YYREEE (reference sequence).

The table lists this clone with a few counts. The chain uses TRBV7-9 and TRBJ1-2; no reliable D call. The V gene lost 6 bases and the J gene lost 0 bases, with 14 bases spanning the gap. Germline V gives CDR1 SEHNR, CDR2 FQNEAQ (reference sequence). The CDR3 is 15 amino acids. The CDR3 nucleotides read TGTGCCAGCAGGGGCGGGAGTTCCTCTAACTATGGCTACACCTTC. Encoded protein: CASRGGSSSNYGYTF.

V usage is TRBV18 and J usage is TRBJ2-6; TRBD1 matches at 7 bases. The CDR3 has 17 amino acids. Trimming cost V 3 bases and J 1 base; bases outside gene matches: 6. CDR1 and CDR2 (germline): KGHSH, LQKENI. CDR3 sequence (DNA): TGTGCCAGCTCACCTACGACAGGGTCGTCTGGGGCCAACGTCCTGACTTTC. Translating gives CASSPTTGSSGANVLTF.

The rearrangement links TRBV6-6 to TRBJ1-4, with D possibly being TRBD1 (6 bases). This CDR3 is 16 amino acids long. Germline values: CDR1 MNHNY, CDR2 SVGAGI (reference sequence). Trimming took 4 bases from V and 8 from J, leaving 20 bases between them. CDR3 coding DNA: TGTGCCAGCAGTTCTCCTCCCGGGGGGCGCAGAGAAAAACTGTTTTTT. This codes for CASSSPPGGRREKLFF.

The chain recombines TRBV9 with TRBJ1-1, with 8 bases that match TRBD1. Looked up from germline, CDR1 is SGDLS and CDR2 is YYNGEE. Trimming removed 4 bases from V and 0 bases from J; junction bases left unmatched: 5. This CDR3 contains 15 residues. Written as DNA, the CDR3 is TGTGCCAGCAGCCCAGGACAGGGCATGAACACTGAAGCTTTCTTT. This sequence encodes CASSPGQGMNTEAFF. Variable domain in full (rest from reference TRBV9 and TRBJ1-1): DSGVTQTPKHLITATGQRVTLRCSPRSGDLSVYWYQQSLDQGLQFLIQYYNGEERAKGNILERFSAQQFPDLHSELNLSSLELGDSALYFCASSPGQGMNTEAFFGQGTRLTVV.